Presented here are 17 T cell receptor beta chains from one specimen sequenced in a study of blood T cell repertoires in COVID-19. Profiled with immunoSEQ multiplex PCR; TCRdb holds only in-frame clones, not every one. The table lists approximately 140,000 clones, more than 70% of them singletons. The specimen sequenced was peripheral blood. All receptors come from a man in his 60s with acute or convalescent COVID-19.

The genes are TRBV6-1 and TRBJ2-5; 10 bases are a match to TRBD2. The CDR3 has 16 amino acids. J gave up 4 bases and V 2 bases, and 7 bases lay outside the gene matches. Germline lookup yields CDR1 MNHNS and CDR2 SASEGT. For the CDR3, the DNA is TGTGCCAGCAGTGAAAGTGTTAGCGGGGGGCGAGAGACCCAGTACTTC. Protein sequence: CASSESVSGGRETQYF.

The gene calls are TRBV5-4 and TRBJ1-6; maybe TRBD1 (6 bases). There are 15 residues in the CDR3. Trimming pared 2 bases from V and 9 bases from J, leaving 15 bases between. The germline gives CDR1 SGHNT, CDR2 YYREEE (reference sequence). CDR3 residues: CASSLIGGETSPLHF. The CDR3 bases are TGTGCCAGCAGCTTAATAGGGGGAGAAACTTCACCCCTCCACTTT.

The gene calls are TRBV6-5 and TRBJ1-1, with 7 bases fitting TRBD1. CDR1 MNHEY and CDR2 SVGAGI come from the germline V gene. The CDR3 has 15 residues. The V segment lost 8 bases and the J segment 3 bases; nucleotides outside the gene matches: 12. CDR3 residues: CASGSRNRGYTEAFF. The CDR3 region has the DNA TGTGCCAGCGGATCCCGAAACAGGGGATACACTGAAGCTTTCTTT.

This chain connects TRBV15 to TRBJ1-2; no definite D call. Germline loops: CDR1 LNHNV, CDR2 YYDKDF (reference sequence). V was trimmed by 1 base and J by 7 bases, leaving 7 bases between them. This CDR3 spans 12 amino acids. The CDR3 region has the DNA TGTGCCACCAGCAGAGGAGGGATTGGCTACACCTTC. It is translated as CATSRGGIGYTF.

The CDR3 sequence is CASSSGTGSGYTF. DNA of the CDR3: TGTGCCAGCAGCTCGGGGACAGGTTCTGGCTACACCTTC. The chain uses TRBV5-4 and TRBJ1-2; 8 bases match TRBD1. Germline V gene lookup returns CDR1 SGHNT and CDR2 YYREEE (reference sequence). The CDR3 covers 13 residues. V lost 3 bases, J lost 7 bases, and 5 bases stayed unmatched.

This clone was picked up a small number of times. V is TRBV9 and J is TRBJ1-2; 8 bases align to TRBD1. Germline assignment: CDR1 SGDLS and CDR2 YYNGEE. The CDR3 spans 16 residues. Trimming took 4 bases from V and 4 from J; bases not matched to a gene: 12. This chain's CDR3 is CASSFSSGTGPYGYTF. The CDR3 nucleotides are TGTGCCAGCAGCTTCTCGTCCGGGACAGGTCCCTATGGCTACACCTTC.

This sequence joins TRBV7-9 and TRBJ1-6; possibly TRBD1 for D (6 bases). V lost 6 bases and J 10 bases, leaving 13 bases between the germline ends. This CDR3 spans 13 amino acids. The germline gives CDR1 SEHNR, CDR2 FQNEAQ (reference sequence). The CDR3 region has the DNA TGTGCCAGCAGAGCAGGGGACGAGTCACCCCTCCACTTT. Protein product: CASRAGDESPLHF.

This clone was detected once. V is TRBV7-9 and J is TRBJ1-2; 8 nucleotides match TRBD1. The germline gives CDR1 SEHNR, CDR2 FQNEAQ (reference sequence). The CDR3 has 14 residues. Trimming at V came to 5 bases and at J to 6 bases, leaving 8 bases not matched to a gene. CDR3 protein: CASSLGQGQDGYTF. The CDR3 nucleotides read TGTGCCAGCAGCCTCGGACAGGGTCAGGATGGCTACACCTTC.

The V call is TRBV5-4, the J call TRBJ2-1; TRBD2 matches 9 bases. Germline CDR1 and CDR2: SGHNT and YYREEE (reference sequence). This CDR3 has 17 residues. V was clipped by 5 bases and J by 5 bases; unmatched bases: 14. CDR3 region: CASSPAGGAFENNEQFF. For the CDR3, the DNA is TGTGCCAGCAGTCCTGCGGGGGGGGCCTTTGAAAACAATGAGCAGTTCTTC.

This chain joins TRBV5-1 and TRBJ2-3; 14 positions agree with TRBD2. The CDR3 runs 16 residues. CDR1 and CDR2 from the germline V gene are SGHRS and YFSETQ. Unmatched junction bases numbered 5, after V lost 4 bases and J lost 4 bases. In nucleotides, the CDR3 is TGCGCCAGCAGCCAGGGACTAGCGGGAGTAGCAGATACGCAGTATTTT. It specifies CASSQGLAGVADTQYF.

The CDR3 spells CASSPRTGNTEAFF. As DNA, the CDR3 is TGTGCCAGTAGCCCTCGGACGGGAAACACTGAAGCTTTCTTT. J is TRBJ1-1 and V is TRBV19; D remains ambiguous. Trimming cost V 6 bases and J 2 bases, with 13 bases left between them. The CDR3 covers 14 residues. Germline assignment: CDR1 LNHDA and CDR2 SQIVND (reference sequence).

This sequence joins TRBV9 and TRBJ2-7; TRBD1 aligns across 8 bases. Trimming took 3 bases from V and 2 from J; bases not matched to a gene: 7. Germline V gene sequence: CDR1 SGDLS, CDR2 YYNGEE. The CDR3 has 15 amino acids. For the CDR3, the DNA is TGTGCCAGCAGCGCAACGGGACAGGATGCCTACGAGCAGTACTTC. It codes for CASSATGQDAYEQYF. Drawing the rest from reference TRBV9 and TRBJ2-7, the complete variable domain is DSGVTQTPKHLITATGQRVTLRCSPRSGDLSVYWYQQSLDQGLQFLIQYYNGEERAKGNILERFSAQQFPDLHSELNLSSLELGDSALYFCASSATGQDAYEQYFGPGTRLTVT.

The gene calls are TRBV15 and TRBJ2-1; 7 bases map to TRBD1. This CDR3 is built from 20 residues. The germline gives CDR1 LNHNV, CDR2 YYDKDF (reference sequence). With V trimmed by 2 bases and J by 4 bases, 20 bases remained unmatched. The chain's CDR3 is CATSRSGTAEWTIFYNEQFF. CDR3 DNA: TGTGCCACCAGCAGAAGTGGGACAGCTGAATGGACAATTTTTTACAATGAGCAGTTCTTC. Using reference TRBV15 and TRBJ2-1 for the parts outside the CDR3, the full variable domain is DAMVIQNPRYQVTQFGKPVTLSCSQTLNHNVMYWYQQKSSQAPKLLFHYYDKDFNNEADTPDNFQSRRPNTSFCFLDIRSPGLGDTAMYLCATSRSGTAEWTIFYNEQFFGPGTRLTVL.

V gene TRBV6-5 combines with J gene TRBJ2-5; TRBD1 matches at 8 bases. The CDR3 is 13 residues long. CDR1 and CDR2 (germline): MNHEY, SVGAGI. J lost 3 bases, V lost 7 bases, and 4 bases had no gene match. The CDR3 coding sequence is TGTGCCAGCACCCTGGACAGGGAAGAGACCCAGTACTTC. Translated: CASTLDREETQYF.

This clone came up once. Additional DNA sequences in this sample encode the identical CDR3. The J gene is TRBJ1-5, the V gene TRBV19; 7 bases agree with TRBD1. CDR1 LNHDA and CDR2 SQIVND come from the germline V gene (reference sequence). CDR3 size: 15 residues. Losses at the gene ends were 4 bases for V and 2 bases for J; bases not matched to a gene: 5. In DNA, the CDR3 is TGTGCCAGTAGTAGAGACAGGGAAGGCAATCAGCCCCAGCATTTT. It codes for CASSRDREGNQPQHF.

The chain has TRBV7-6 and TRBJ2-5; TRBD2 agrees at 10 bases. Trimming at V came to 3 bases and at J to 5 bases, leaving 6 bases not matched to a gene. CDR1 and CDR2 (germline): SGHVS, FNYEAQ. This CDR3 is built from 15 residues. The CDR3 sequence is CASSFQPSGSETQYF. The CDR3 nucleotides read TGTGCCAGCAGCTTCCAGCCTAGCGGGAGTGAGACCCAGTACTTC.

The CDR3 nucleotides read TGTGCCAGTAGTATAGCCGCTGGTCCCGGGACAGGGTCGTACGAGCAGTACTTC. Translation: CASSIAAGPGTGSYEQYF. The V and J genes are TRBV19 and TRBJ2-7; 9 bases are shared with TRBD1. The CDR3 covers 18 residues. CDR1 is LNHDA, CDR2 SQIVND, per germline (reference sequence). V shed 1 base, J shed 4 bases, and the junction held 14 bases outside the gene matches. The whole variable domain, filled in from reference TRBV19 and TRBJ2-7, reads DGGITQSPKYLFRKEGQNVTLSCEQNLNHDAMYWYRQDPGQGLRLIYYSQIVNDFQKGDIAEGYSVSREKKESFPLTVTSAQKNPTAFYLCASSIAAGPGTGSYEQYFGPGTRLTVT.